This T cell receptor (beta chain) came from a study of naive and memory T cell subsets. Whole-study findings and limits: TCR abundance followed a power law differing between naive and memory subsets.

This clonotype has more than one count but fewer than ten. Its antigen is unidentified. Two oligonucleotides, mixed equimolar, formed the beta constant-region primer covering TRBC1 and TRBC2. The ligated cDNA underwent four PCR rounds using SP2 and nested alpha and beta constant-region primers. In TCRdb, the UMI-ligation and nested PCR reads were re-called with MiXCR into one record per CDR3 protein. The data hold several thousand distinct CDR3 sequences, with approximately 5.2% observed a single time. CD4 T cells were positively selected, then CD8 T cells from the CD4-negative fraction. Germline V gene lookup returns CDR1 SNHLY and CDR2 FYNNEI. Deletions cut 2 bases from V and 3 bases from J, with 10 bases between. The CDR3 extends over 15 amino acids.

Sequencing was performed on effector memory CD8+ T cells from blood. Noted subset: effector memory, CD45RA- CD27-. The chain couples TRBV2 to TRBJ1-4; D is undetermined. The source is a human donor in good health. The CDR3 protein is CASSEFRVANEKLFF. CDR3 sequence (DNA): TGTGCCAGCAGTGAATTTAGGGTGGCTAATGAAAAACTGTTTTTT.